This TCR beta chain was retrieved from a study of regulatory T cells in long-lasting Graves disease. The CDR3 has 16 residues. CDR1 MNHGY and CDR2 SVAAGI come from the germline V gene. Trimming removed 3 bases from V and 4 bases from J, with 15 bases in between. Both iRepertoire HTBI primers and Arm-PCR of CDR3 regions were used to build the TCR beta libraries. In TCRdb, the multiplex PCR reads were re-called with MiXCR into one record per CDR3 protein. The sample has roughly 610,000 distinct CDR3 sequences; 15% to 20% are singletons. As for time point: newly diagnosed GD, antithyroid drugs for less than 3 months. The TCR library was prepared using RNA isolated from PBMCs. This clonotype was detected a few times. Its cognate antigen is unknown. Broader study findings: Newly diagnosed Graves' patients had higher TCR diversity than persistent ones. Repertoires from persistent disease leaned toward TRBV28, TRBJ1-2 and TRBJ2-5.

The sample was also reused in another study, on T cells in Graves' hyperthyroidism and ophthalmopathy.

Source: peripheral blood mononuclear cells (PBMCs), taken at new diagnosis, from a patient treated with antithyroid drugs. This TCR was recovered from a woman in her twenties or thirties with Graves disease. The genes are TRBV6-9 and TRBJ2-2; D gene unclear. CDR3 coding DNA: TGTGCCAGCAGTTACTCAAGGGCAACTGGCACCGGGGAGCTGTTTTTT. Translation: CASSYSRATGTGELFF.